This T cell receptor beta chain stems from a study of cytomegalovirus exposure and HLA in healthy donors. Study-level findings and limits: Data from an earlier analysis indicated that most TCR beta V segments were productive either about 87% or about 30% of the time. Donors belonging to an Asian-associated ancestry cluster reportedly showed fewer N-insertions in productive TCRs than the roughly 680-donor mean, according to what a later analysis found.

PCR amplification relied on 60 Vbeta primers (plus 13 Jbeta primers). Assay: immunoSEQ multiplex PCR; the TCRdb copy retains only in-frame clones and omits some. The table lists fewer than 250,000 clones, approximately 86% of them singletons. This clone was observed a few times. Its antigen is still unknown. This cohort consisted of healthy bone marrow donors. Germline V gene sequence: CDR1 SGHTA, CDR2 FQGNSA. J was trimmed by 1 base and V by 10 bases; bases with no gene match: 13. The CDR3 loop spans 15 amino acids. The chain has TRBV7-2 and TRBJ2-7; 7 bases align to TRBD1. The source is a woman aged 18-29 years in good health and CMV-seronegative. The specimen sequenced was PBMCs. In DNA form, the CDR3 reads TGTGCCACCCCTGATCCGACAGGGCAATCCTACGAGCAGTACTTC. Protein: CATPDPTGQSYEQYF.